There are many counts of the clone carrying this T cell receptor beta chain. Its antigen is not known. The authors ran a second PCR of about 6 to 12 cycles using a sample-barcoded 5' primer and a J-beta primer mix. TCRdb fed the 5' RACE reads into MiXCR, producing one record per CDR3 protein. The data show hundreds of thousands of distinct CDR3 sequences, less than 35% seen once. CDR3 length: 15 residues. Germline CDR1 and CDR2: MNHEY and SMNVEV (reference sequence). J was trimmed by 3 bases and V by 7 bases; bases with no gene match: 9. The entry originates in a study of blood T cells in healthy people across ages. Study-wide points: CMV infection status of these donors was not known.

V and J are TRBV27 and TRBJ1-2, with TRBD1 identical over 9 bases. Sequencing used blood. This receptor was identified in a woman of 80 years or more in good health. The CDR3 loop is CASTKLGQGYYGYTF. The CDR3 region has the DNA TGTGCCAGCACCAAGCTGGGACAGGGATACTATGGCTACACCTTC.